The 29 T cell receptor beta chains below come from one sample, sequenced in a study of PD-L1 blockade in urothelial cancer. Time point indicated: pretreatment peripheral blood. Repertoires were generated with immunoSEQ multiplex PCR, while TCRdb's copy carries only in-frame clones and drops some. The sample records around 50,000 clones, approximately 78% being singletons. Sequenced here: PBMCs, sampled around atezolizumab (anti-PD-L1) treatment. The receptors derive from a man aged 45 to 65 with urothelial cancer.

The V and J genes are TRBV5-1 and TRBJ1-1; maybe TRBD1 (6 bases). The CDR3 runs 13 residues. CDR1 and CDR2 from the germline V gene are SGHRS and YFSETQ. V was pared by 1 base and J by 11 bases, with 15 bases between. CDR3 nucleotide sequence: TGCGCCAGCAGCTTGTCAGCAGGGGCGGAGGCTTTCTTT. Residues: CASSLSAGAEAFF.

This rearrangement joins TRBV18 to TRBJ2-3; a possible D gene is TRBD2 (6 bases). Germline CDR1 is KGHSH and CDR2 is LQKENI. This CDR3 is built from 15 residues. Between the trimmed V and J ends, which lost 1 base and 4 bases, there was a span of 12 bases. CDR3 coding DNA: TGTGCCAGCTCACCACTGATCGGGAGATCAGATACGCAGTATTTT. It specifies CASSPLIGRSDTQYF.

This chain links TRBV27 with TRBJ2-3; 9 nucleotides line up with TRBD2. The trim removed 11 bases at V and 0 bases at J, leaving 9 bases unmatched. This CDR3 comprises 15 residues. Germline V gene lookup returns CDR1 MNHEY and CDR2 SMNVEV (reference sequence). CDR3 sequence reads: CASGLTSGSTDTQYF. The CDR3 DNA is TGTGCCTCTGGCTTGACTAGCGGAAGCACAGATACGCAGTATTTT.

This clone has a single count. The rearrangement uses TRBV5-1 and TRBJ2-1; TRBD2 matches 8 bases. This CDR3 has 16 residues. Looked up from germline, CDR1 is SGHRS and CDR2 is YFSETQ. V lost 1 base and J lost 3; bases outside the gene matches: 6. CDR3 nucleotides: TGCGCCAGCAGCTTGACAGCGGGGGTTATCTACAATGAGCAGTTCTTC. The encoded protein is CASSLTAGVIYNEQFF.

The J gene is TRBJ1-5, the V gene TRBV7-8; D ambiguous. Germline CDR1 and CDR2: SGHVS and FQNEAQ. This CDR3 contains 15 residues. The V and J ends lost 4 bases and 2 bases respectively, with 12 bases between them. The CDR3 DNA reads as TGTGCCAGCAGCTCCTATCGAGGTGGCAATCAGCCCCAGCATTTT. This sequence encodes CASSSYRGGNQPQHF.

The chain combines TRBV28 with TRBJ2-1; TRBD1 is a possible D gene (6 bases). Germline CDR1 MDHEN, CDR2 SYDVKM. V lost 7 bases to trimming and J lost 7 bases, with 14 bases between them. This CDR3 comprises 13 residues. CDR3 amino acids: CASTLSRGNEQFF. In nucleotides, the CDR3 is TGTGCCAGCACCCTCTCAAGGGGGAATGAGCAGTTCTTC.

The chain is built from TRBV27 and TRBJ1-1; no definite D call. The germline V and J ends were trimmed by 3 bases and 2 bases, with 7 bases remaining between them. Germline values: CDR1 MNHEY, CDR2 SMNVEV (reference sequence). The length of the CDR3 is 13 residues. Written as DNA, the CDR3 is TGTGCCAGCAGTTTCTCTGTAAACACTGAAGCTTTCTTT. It encodes CASSFSVNTEAFF.

The CDR3 nucleotides read TGCGCCAGCAGTGATGGCGGTCGCCCCCCCTACGAGCAGTACGTC. Protein product: CASSDGGRPPYEQYV. The rearrangement joins TRBV10-2 to TRBJ2-7; D unclear. V lost 3 bases, J lost 2 bases, and 14 bases lay in between. Per germline, CDR1 WSHSY and CDR2 SAAADI. This CDR3 has 15 amino acids.

The chain has TRBV5-6 and TRBJ1-1, with a tentative D call TRBD1 (6 bases). The germline V and J ends were trimmed by 2 bases and 1 base, with 15 bases remaining between them. Germline assignment: CDR1 SGHDT and CDR2 YYEEEE. This CDR3 is built from 16 residues. CDR3 protein: CASSFFTYRANTEAFF. CDR3 bases: TGTGCCAGCAGCTTTTTTACTTACAGGGCGAACACTGAAGCTTTCTTT. The full variable domain, rest sourced from reference TRBV5-6 and TRBJ1-1, is DAGVTQSPTHLIKTRGQQVTLRCSPKSGHDTVSWYQQALGQGPQFIFQYYEEEERQRGNFPDRFSGHQFPNYSSELNVNALLLGDSALYLCASSFFTYRANTEAFFGQGTRLTVV.

On this clone itself: At one of its ends the junction is not consistent with the germline gene, which may arise from a read error. The chain employs TRBV28 and TRBJ1-5; no clear D gene. Germline V gives CDR1 MDHEN, CDR2 SYDVKM. The CDR3 has 14 residues. The chain's CDR3 is CASSYPPGDQPQHF. In nucleotides, the CDR3 is TGTGCCAGTAGTTACCCCCCCGGGGATCAGCCCCAGCATTTT.

This clone was counted between two and nine times. This chain joins TRBV2 and TRBJ1-4; D not resolved. There are 13 residues in the CDR3. CDR1 and CDR2 from the germline V gene are SNHLY and FYNNEI. V was shortened by 5 bases and J by 4 bases, with 8 bases between the two germline ends. The CDR3, as DNA: TGTGCCAGCAGTCGTGCGGTTAATGAAAAACTGTTTTTT. Translating it yields CASSRAVNEKLFF.

In its sample, this clone was seen once. The chain recombines TRBV5-6 with TRBJ2-1; a possible D gene is TRBD2 (6 bases). CDR3 length: 14 amino acids. V lost 4 bases and J 7 bases, leaving 15 bases between the germline ends. Germline CDR1 and CDR2: SGHDT and YYEEEE. The CDR3 protein is CASSPGLVLNEQFF. CDR3 bases: TGTGCCAGCAGCCCGGGACTCGTTCTTAATGAGCAGTTCTTC.

The chain couples TRBV9 to TRBJ2-2, with D possibly being TRBD1 (6 bases). CDR3 length: 17 residues. V lost 0 bases, J lost 4 bases, and 16 bases lay in between. Per the germline V gene, CDR1 is SGDLS and CDR2 is YYNGEE. CDR3: CASSVAPTGSGTGELFF. The CDR3 DNA reads as TGTGCCAGCAGCGTAGCTCCCACAGGGAGTGGCACCGGGGAGCTGTTTTTT.

In its sample, this clone was seen once. The V call is TRBV9, the J call TRBJ1-5, with TRBD1 matching over 8 bases. The CDR3 totals 17 residues. V shed 4 bases and J 3 bases; nucleotides not matched to a gene: 12. Per germline, CDR1 SGDLS and CDR2 YYNGEE. DNA of the CDR3: TGTGCCAGCAGCCCGTTACCCGGGACAGGCCTCAATCAGCCCCAGCATTTT. Translating it yields CASSPLPGTGLNQPQHF.

The chain uses TRBV29-1 and TRBJ1-3, with unresolved D. V lost 6 bases and J lost 4, with 13 bases in between. Germline V gene lookup returns CDR1 SQVTM and CDR2 ANQGSEA. The CDR3 totals 13 residues. CDR3 sequence (DNA): TGCAGCGTCTTGTCAGGTCCGGGAAACACCATATATTTT. Its translation is CSVLSGPGNTIYF.

This clone was counted between two and nine times. The chain uses TRBV27 and TRBJ2-1; 9 bases match TRBD1. Germline V gives CDR1 MNHEY, CDR2 SMNVEV (reference sequence). The ends lost 5 bases at V and 8 bases at J; junction bases unmatched: 4. This CDR3 has 13 residues. CDR3 sequence reads: CASSPRTGDEQFF. For the CDR3, the DNA is TGTGCCAGCAGTCCCAGGACAGGGGATGAGCAGTTCTTC.

The CDR3 protein is CASSPPSSGGAHNEQFF. The CDR3 DNA is TGTGCCAGCTCACCACCGTCTAGCGGGGGGGCACATAATGAGCAGTTCTTC. The rearrangement links TRBV18 to TRBJ2-1; 12 positions match TRBD2. V lost 0 bases to trimming and J lost 7 bases; unmatched junction nucleotides: 7. Germline lookup yields CDR1 KGHSH and CDR2 LQKENI. This CDR3 contains 17 residues.

Here the CDR3 reads CASTQGGDEQFF. The CDR3 region has the DNA TGCGCCAGCACCCAAGGGGGCGATGAGCAGTTCTTC. The J gene is TRBJ2-1, the V gene TRBV5-1, with 7 bases that match TRBD1. V was clipped by 6 bases and J by 8 bases; unmatched bases: 5. CDR3 length: 12 residues. Per the germline V gene, CDR1 is SGHRS and CDR2 is YFSETQ.

The V and J genes are TRBV15 and TRBJ1-6; D gene unclear. The CDR3 contains 16 residues. Germline V gives CDR1 LNHNV, CDR2 YYDKDF (reference sequence). Trimming pared 0 bases from V and 6 bases from J, leaving 12 bases between. DNA of the CDR3: TGTGCCACCAGCAGAGATCCGCCAGGTTCTAATTCACCCCTCCACTTT. Protein sequence: CATSRDPPGSNSPLHF. Full variable domain (rest looked up from reference TRBV15 and TRBJ1-6): DAMVIQNPRYQVTQFGKPVTLSCSQTLNHNVMYWYQQKSSQAPKLLFHYYDKDFNNEADTPDNFQSRRPNTSFCFLDIRSPGLGDTAMYLCATSRDPPGSNSPLHFGNGTRLTVT.

The chain uses TRBV13 and TRBJ1-1; D not resolved. This CDR3 region has 13 residues. The germline V gene has CDR1 PRHDT and CDR2 FYEKMQ (reference sequence). Trimming removed 5 bases at V and 4 bases at J, with 11 bases between. The CDR3 spells CASSRRLVTEAFF. CDR3 sequence (DNA): TGTGCCAGCAGCCGTCGGTTGGTCACTGAAGCTTTCTTT.

The chain has TRBV18 and TRBJ2-3; D perhaps matches TRBD1 (6 bases). V was clipped by 2 bases and J by 2 bases, with 14 bases between them. The CDR3 runs 16 residues. The germline CDR1 and CDR2 sequences are KGHSH and LQKENI. CDR3 amino acids: CASSPKIAGATDTQYF. CDR3 nucleotides: TGTGCCAGCTCACCAAAGATTGCAGGGGCCACAGATACGCAGTATTTT.

This clone showed up just a few times. The chain links TRBV5-3 to TRBJ1-4; D call uncertain. TRBV5-3 is assigned to the ORF class and has an uncertain function. Trimming removed 4 bases at V and 8 bases at J, with 12 bases between. The CDR3 loop spans 13 amino acids. DNA for the CDR3: TGTGCCAGAAGCCGAGGGTTTCGGGAAAAACTGTTTTTT. Protein sequence: CARSRGFREKLFF.

This chain connects TRBV2 to TRBJ1-3, with a tentative D call TRBD1 (6 bases). The CDR3 is 13 residues long. Between the trimmed V and J ends, which lost 5 bases and 9 bases, there was a span of 14 bases. CDR1 is SNHLY, CDR2 FYNNEI, per germline. CDR3 loop: CASSPTGYGTIYF. CDR3 nucleotide sequence: TGTGCCAGCAGTCCGACAGGATACGGCACCATATATTTT.

The gene calls are TRBV10-3 and TRBJ2-1; D is uncertain. The CDR3 totals 11 residues. V was clipped by 6 bases and J by 7 bases, with 7 bases between them. Germline V gene lookup returns CDR1 ENHRY and CDR2 SYGVKD. The CDR3 DNA reads as TGTGCCATCAGCCCCGGGAATGAGCAGTTCTTC. Its translation: CAISPGNEQFF.

The V call is TRBV27, the J call TRBJ2-7; 15 bases agree with TRBD2. The germline gives CDR1 MNHEY, CDR2 SMNVEV (reference sequence). This CDR3 region has 16 residues. V gave up 6 bases and J gave up 5 bases; unmatched junction bases: 8. CDR3 protein: CASSGLAGGPWNEQYF. Here the CDR3 DNA reads TGTGCCAGCAGCGGACTAGCGGGAGGGCCGTGGAACGAGCAGTACTTC.

The CDR3 loop is CASSRDSRNEKLFF. The DNA for the CDR3 is TGTGCCAGCAGCCGGGACAGCCGTAATGAAAAACTGTTTTTT. The chain carries TRBV11-1 and TRBJ1-4; 7 nucleotides match TRBD1. Germline assignment: CDR1 SGHAT and CDR2 FQDESV (reference sequence). With 5 bases clipped from V and 4 bases from J, the junction kept 4 bases outside the gene matches. The CDR3 has 14 amino acids.

The rearrangement links TRBV29-1 to TRBJ2-3; TRBD2 matches 10 bases. V shed 3 bases, J shed 0 bases, and the junction held 12 bases outside the gene matches. This CDR3 is built from 18 residues. Per germline, CDR1 SQVTM and CDR2 ANQGSEA. The CDR3 reads CSVDGTSGIYSSTDTQYF. The CDR3 region has the DNA TGCAGCGTTGATGGAACTAGCGGGATATACTCTAGCACAGATACGCAGTATTTT.

The J gene is TRBJ2-6, the V gene TRBV28; 7 nucleotides line up with TRBD1. Unmatched junction bases numbered 11, after V lost 3 bases and J lost 0 bases. The CDR3 has 19 residues. Germline V lookup: CDR1 MDHEN, CDR2 SYDVKM. The DNA of the CDR3 is TGTGCCAGCAGTTTGTCCTTAGGGGGCAGGGACTCTGGGGCCAACGTCCTGACTTTC. Translation: CASSLSLGGRDSGANVLTF. Together with reference TRBV28 and TRBJ2-6, the CDR3 gives the full variable domain: DVKVTQSSRYLVKRTGEKVFLECVQDMDHENMFWYRQDPGLGLRLIYFSYDVKMKEKGDIPEGYSVSREKKERFSLILESASTNQTSMYLCASSLSLGGRDSGANVLTFGAGSRLTVL.

This rearrangement joins TRBV14 to TRBJ2-7; D might be TRBD2 (5 bases). With 1 base removed from V and 6 bases from J, the gap between germline ends came to 13 bases. This CDR3 comprises 14 residues. Germline CDR1 SGHDN, CDR2 FVKESK. CDR3 protein: CASSQAGILAEQYF. For the CDR3, the DNA is TGTGCCAGCAGCCAAGCCGGGATTCTCGCCGAGCAGTACTTC.